This T cell receptor beta chain originates from a study of cytomegalovirus exposure and HLA in healthy donors. A word on this clone: What it binds is not known.

The germline CDR1 and CDR2 sequences are SGHNT and YYREEE (reference sequence). The length of the CDR3 is 17 residues. Trimming pared 4 bases from V and 4 bases from J, leaving 23 bases between. Points from the study as a whole: CMV serostatus was the only immune exposure information that was available. As a later analysis showed, several of the most significant clusters appeared to be linked to common viral pathogens. The authors later found most CMV-associated TCR beta chains appeared HLA-restricted.

PCR amplification relied on 60 Vbeta primers (plus 13 Jbeta primers). Assay: immunoSEQ multiplex PCR; the TCRdb copy retains only in-frame clones and omits some. The sample gives around 120,000 clones, about four fifths of which show up once; 1% is in the top ten. Specimen: PBMCs. The source of this sequence is a human donor in good health. The chain combines TRBV5-4 with TRBJ2-5, with a tentative D call TRBD1 (5 bases). DNA of the CDR3: TGTGCCAGCAGCCAAGAGTTCCCCAGGGAATCTAGAGAGACCCAGTACTTC. Protein: CASSQEFPRESRETQYF.